The 5 T cell receptor beta chains below all came from one sample that was sequenced in a study of T cell responses to AZD1222 COVID-19 vaccine. TCRdb's table, derived via immunoSEQ multiplex PCR, lists solely in-frame clones and lacks some. Of 80,000 to 95,000 clones in the sample, about nine tenths are singletons; the top ten hold roughly 5.6%. The sequenced sample was peripheral blood, obtained on day 0 of AZD1222 vaccination. The receptors were sampled from an adult in good health.

The chain joins TRBV5-5 to TRBJ1-1, with 9 positions matching TRBD1. Germline CDR1 is SGHKS and CDR2 is YYEKEE (reference sequence). The CDR3 is made up of 16 amino acids. Trimming removed 4 bases from V and 5 bases from J; junction bases left unmatched: 12. In DNA form, the CDR3 reads TGTGCCAGCAGCGGAAACAGGGGGCTTTTACGTACTGAAGCTTTCTTT. Its protein product is CASSGNRGLLRTEAFF.

This clone is a singleton in its sample. The rearrangement links TRBV24-1 to TRBJ1-2, with D possibly matching TRBD1 (6 bases). The CDR3 is 15 amino acids. From germline, CDR1 is KGHDR and CDR2 SFDVKD. V lost 0 bases and J 2 bases, leaving 9 bases between the germline ends. CDR3 loop: CATSDLQGGNYGYTF. In DNA, the CDR3 is TGTGCCACCAGTGATTTGCAAGGGGGAAACTATGGCTACACCTTC.

The rearrangement joins TRBV15 to TRBJ1-2; no firm D call. Germline-derived CDR1 and CDR2 are LNHNV and YYDKDF (reference sequence). V shed 3 bases and J shed 6 bases, with 14 bases lying between them. The CDR3 runs 14 residues. The CDR3 loop is CATSRFWGTNGYTF. Written as DNA, the CDR3 is TGTGCCACCAGCAGGTTTTGGGGTACCAATGGCTACACCTTC.

The chain joins TRBV4-3 to TRBJ1-2, with TRBD1 identical over 8 bases. This CDR3 has 16 amino acids. CDR1 and CDR2 from the germline V gene are LGHNA and YSLEER. The junction had 9 bases not matched to a gene; V was cut back by 4 bases and J by 2 bases. CDR3 nucleotide sequence: TGCGCCAGCAGCCTTGACAGGGGAGTGGTCAACTATGGCTACACCTTC. Protein product: CASSLDRGVVNYGYTF.

This sequence joins TRBV18 and TRBJ1-6, with TRBD1 matching 7 bases. The CDR3 sequence is 15 residues long. CDR1 KGHSH and CDR2 LQKENI come from the germline V gene. Germline trimming cut 8 bases from V and 7 bases from J; bases unmatched to any gene: 11. CDR3 protein: CASRGRGQDNSPLHF. The CDR3 coding sequence is TGTGCCAGCCGGGGGAGGGGGCAGGACAATTCACCCCTCCACTTT.